The entry below describes one TCR beta chain. The missing conserved phenylalanine or tryptophan at the end of this CDR3 makes a read error likely. This sample was taken from a study of tumor and adjacent non-tumor tissue in lung cancer. Three rounds of nested PCR, following a modified ARM-PCR protocol, produced the TCRbeta library. TCRdb re-derived calls from the multiplex PCR reads in MiXCR, one entry per CDR3 protein. Seen here are roughly 140,000 distinct CDR3 sequences, roughly 66% observed once, and the top ten hold around a sixth. The CDR3 sequence is 12 residues long. The germline V and J ends were trimmed by 6 bases and 4 bases, with 12 bases remaining between them. The V gene's germline CDR1 is SQVTM and CDR2 ANQGSEA. No cell sorting was done before RNA was extracted from the tissue.

Sequencing was carried out using lung tumor tissue. V gene TRBV29-1 combines with J gene TRBJ1-2; D is uncertain. This sequence was found in a man in his sixties with small cell lung cancer. The CDR3 coding sequence is TGCAGCGTCGGTGGGGAGAGCTATGGCTACACCTTG. The encoded protein is CSVGGESYGYTL.